The source of this T cell receptor (beta chain) is a study of human T cells and chemical hapten exposure. The time point is: patch test 1, 2 weeks after DPC sensitization. Noted treatment: therapeutic diphenylcyclopropenone sensitization with weekly scalp DPC. Deletions cut 3 bases from V and 5 bases from J, with 9 bases between. Per the germline V gene, CDR1 is SGDLS and CDR2 is YYNGEE. The length of the CDR3 is 13 residues. The study's library attached unique molecular identifiers to single cDNA molecules. TCRdb used MiXCR to reprocess the RACE reads, holding one entry per CDR3 protein. The profile shows about 99,000 distinct CDR3 sequences, under 15% of them singletons.

Sample: whole blood, taken in connection with sensitization to the hapten diphenylcyclopropenone (DPC). The receptor was isolated from a woman aged 40 to 55 with alopecia areata. Some clones in this sample may be carry-over from other donors' samples. The chain carries TRBV9 and TRBJ2-1; D call uncertain. The CDR3: CASSADGDNEQFF. The CDR3 DNA reads as TGTGCCAGCAGCGCGGACGGTGACAATGAGCAGTTCTTC.